These 27 T cell receptor beta chains were all obtained from the same sample, sequenced in a study of T-cell memory formation after mild COVID-19. TCRdb redid the calling of the 5' RACE reads with MiXCR, one entry per CDR3 protein. This sample has roughly 49,000 distinct CDR3 sequences; around 25% occur once, and the top ten carry roughly two fifths. Sequenced input: PBMCs or a T cell subset sorted from them (not recorded which). Source of these receptors: a man aged 18 to 29 who had mild COVID-19 (a few samples of this study predate the infection). Cell type and time point are not known.

This chain connects TRBV10-3 to TRBJ2-3; D not certain. Trimming cost V 0 bases and J 6 bases, with 10 bases left between them. Germline V gene lookup returns CDR1 ENHRY and CDR2 SYGVKD. The CDR3 is 14 amino acids. The CDR3 is CAISESGQIDTQYF. The CDR3 bases are TGTGCCATCAGTGAGTCAGGGCAGATTGATACGCAGTATTTT.

The V call is TRBV3-1, the J call TRBJ2-3; unclear D gene. Per germline, CDR1 LGHDT and CDR2 YNNKEL (reference sequence). The CDR3 covers 17 residues. Trimming stripped 2 bases from V and 3 bases from J, with 18 bases between. CDR3 in amino acids: CASSQLSTPPITDTQYF. The CDR3 DNA is TGTGCCAGCAGCCAACTATCTACTCCTCCAATTACAGATACGCAGTATTTT.

The CDR3 here is CAIDGNSYGYTF. CDR3 in DNA: TGTGCCATCGACGGAAACAGCTATGGCTACACCTTC. The V call is TRBV12-3 or TRBV12-4, the J call TRBJ1-2; D is ambiguous. Trimming shortened V by 10 bases and J by 4 bases, and 13 bases separated the two germline ends. This CDR3 is 12 amino acids long.

There are a few counts of this clonotype. V gene TRBV14 combines with J gene TRBJ2-4; D might be TRBD1 (5 bases). The CDR3 consists of 16 residues. Germline V gene sequence: CDR1 SGHDN, CDR2 FVKESK. Trimming cost V 6 bases and J 6 bases, with 21 bases left between them. DNA for the CDR3: TGTGCCAGCAGTCCCGGAGATCAGGGTATATCAAACATTCAGTACTTC. It yields the protein CASSPGDQGISNIQYF.

By sample fraction, this clonotype is medium-sized. The chain has TRBV6-4 and TRBJ2-2; a weak D match, TRBD1 (5 bases). CDR3 length equals 13 residues. Trimming stripped 2 bases from V and 4 bases from J, with 5 bases between. Germline V gene lookup returns CDR1 MRHNA and CDR2 SNTAGT. This CDR3 is CASSDRGTGELFF. DNA for the CDR3: TGTGCCAGCAGTGACAGGGGCACCGGGGAGCTGTTTTTT.

The rearrangement joins TRBV4-1 to TRBJ2-7; D uncertain. V was shortened by 0 bases and J by 2 bases, with 11 bases between the two germline ends. This CDR3 is built from 15 residues. Germline V gene sequence: CDR1 MGHRA, CDR2 YSYEKL. CDR3 in amino acids: CASSQEDVDPYEQYF. The DNA for the CDR3 is TGCGCCAGCAGCCAAGAGGACGTCGACCCCTACGAGCAGTACTTC.

This clonotype was seen more than once but under ten times. V and J are TRBV29-1 and TRBJ2-7, with TRBD1 matching over 10 bases. The CDR3 runs 15 residues. V was pared by 0 bases and J by 4 bases, with 6 bases of the junction left unmatched. Germline loops: CDR1 SQVTM, CDR2 ANQGSEA. In DNA form, the CDR3 reads TGCAGCGTTGAAGATCGACAGGGGGCGGATTACGAGCAGTACTTC. It translates to CSVEDRQGADYEQYF.

This clonotype occurred a few times. V is TRBV5-1 and J is TRBJ2-1, with a tentative D call TRBD2 (5 bases). Per germline, CDR1 SGHRS and CDR2 YFSETQ. V lost 1 base and J 0 bases, leaving 8 bases between the germline ends. CDR3 size: 15 residues. Here the CDR3 reads CASSLMGSSYNEQFF. Here the CDR3 DNA reads TGCGCCAGCAGCTTGATGGGGAGCTCCTACAATGAGCAGTTCTTC.

In regard to this clonotype: A junction end diverges from the germline sequence, so it may reflect a read error. This sequence joins TRBV15 and TRBJ1-2; D gene uncertain. This CDR3 comprises 12 residues. CDR1 is LNHNV and CDR2 is YYDKDF in the germline V gene (reference sequence). Here the CDR3 reads CATSREGGKEVF. CDR3 coding DNA: TGTGCCACCAGCAGAGAGGGCGGGAAAGAGGTCTTC.

In this sample, this clonotype turned up a few times. V gene TRBV20-1 combines with J gene TRBJ2-7, with no clear D. V lost 1 base, J lost 1 base, and 11 bases lay in between. The germline V gene encodes CDR1 DFQATT and CDR2 SNEGSKA (reference sequence). The CDR3 sequence is 14 residues long. In nucleotides, the CDR3 is TGCAGTGCTAGAGGATCAAGTAATTCCTACGAGCAGTACTTC. The encoded protein is CSARGSSNSYEQYF.

This clonotype was counted only a few times. The chain recombines TRBV20-1 with TRBJ2-3; 7 bases map to TRBD2. The CDR3 is 16 amino acids. The V and J ends lost 3 bases and 2 bases, in that order; junction bases with no gene match: 11. Looked up from germline, CDR1 is DFQATT and CDR2 is SNEGSKA (reference sequence). This chain's CDR3 is CSASSFPRGFTDTQYF. The CDR3 DNA reads as TGCAGTGCTAGTTCATTTCCGCGGGGGTTCACAGATACGCAGTATTTT.

This clonotype occurred a few times. The chain links TRBV6-7 to TRBJ2-7; TRBD2 might be the D (5 bases). TRBV6-7 is an open reading frame whose function is uncertain. The CDR3 loop spans 14 amino acids. The V end lost 5 bases, the J end lost 5 bases, and 16 bases lay between the germline ends. CDR3 nucleotide sequence: TGTGCCAGCAGTGAGGGTATCCGAATCCACGAGCAGTACTTC. Translated: CASSEGIRIHEQYF.

CDR3 protein: CASTAGSYQPQHF. CDR3 DNA sequence: TGTGCCAGCACAGCAGGGTCATATCAGCCCCAGCATTTT. This chain connects TRBV2 to TRBJ1-5, with a possible D match to TRBD1 (5 bases). V was pared by 7 bases and J by 5 bases, with 12 bases between. Germline-derived CDR1 and CDR2 are SNHLY and FYNNEI. The CDR3 sequence is 13 residues long. Together with reference TRBV2 and TRBJ1-5, the CDR3 gives the full variable domain: EPEVTQTPSHQVTQMGQEVILRCVPISNHLYFYWYRQILGQKVEFLVSFYNNEISEKSEIFDDQFSVERPDGSNFTLKIRSTKLEDSAMYFCASTAGSYQPQHFGDGTRLSIL.

The chain joins TRBV9 to TRBJ1-5, with D possibly matching TRBD1 (5 bases). The germline gives CDR1 SGDLS, CDR2 YYNGEE. V lost 3 bases to trimming and J lost 2 bases, with 15 bases between them. The CDR3 has 16 amino acids. The CDR3 region is CASSAYKGQGNQPQHF. The DNA for the CDR3 is TGTGCCAGCAGCGCCTACAAGGGGCAGGGCAATCAGCCCCAGCATTTT.

The CDR3 coding sequence is TGTGCCAGCAGCTTAATGTGGCCCTACGAGCAGTACTTC. It encodes CASSLMWPYEQYF. This chain links TRBV7-6 with TRBJ2-7, with D unclear. This CDR3 spans 13 amino acids. The germline CDR1 and CDR2 sequences are SGHVS and FNYEAQ. V was shortened by 2 bases and J by 2 bases, with 7 bases between the two germline ends.

This clonotype turned up a few times. The chain uses TRBV25-1 and TRBJ2-1, with no clear D. The germline V and J ends were trimmed by 2 bases and 0 bases, with 11 bases remaining between them. Germline CDR1 MGHDK, CDR2 SYGVNS. This CDR3 is built from 16 residues. CDR3 amino acids: CASSETSYVSYNEQFF. CDR3 DNA: TGTGCCAGCAGTGAAACCTCCTACGTCTCCTACAATGAGCAGTTCTTC.

This chain links TRBV28 with TRBJ2-1; D not certain. This CDR3 contains 14 residues. The germline V gene encodes CDR1 MDHEN and CDR2 SYDVKM. V lost 7 bases and J 6 bases, leaving 16 bases between the germline ends. The CDR3 protein is CASTPRGGVNEQFF. The CDR3 DNA reads TGTGCCAGCACCCCCCGTGGTGGCGTCAATGAGCAGTTCTTC.

This clonotype was counted many times. This chain joins TRBV4-2 and TRBJ2-3; TRBD2 matches at 8 bases. The CDR3 loop spans 18 amino acids. V trimming: 0 bases; J trimming: 5 bases; junction bases outside the gene matches: 13. The germline gives CDR1 LGHNA, CDR2 YNFKEQ. CDR3 in DNA: TGTGCCAGCAGCCAAGATGTTGTGGGACTAGGTATTCAAGATACGCAGTATTTT. It is translated as CASSQDVVGLGIQDTQYF.

CDR3 coding DNA: TGTGCCAGCTCTTCAGGGAGCACAGATACGCAGTATTTT. Translating it yields CASSSGSTDTQYF. The chain couples TRBV7-6 to TRBJ2-3; D might be TRBD1 (5 bases). CDR1 and CDR2 (germline): SGHVS, FNYEAQ. The CDR3 extends over 13 amino acids. Trimming pared 8 bases from V and 0 bases from J, leaving 9 bases between.

The chain is built from TRBV11-2 and TRBJ1-3, with 7 bases fitting TRBD1. J lost 0 bases, V lost 2 bases, and 13 bases had no gene match. CDR1 is SGHAT, CDR2 FQNNGV, per germline. The CDR3 is 19 amino acids. CDR3 DNA: TGTGCCAGCAGCTTAAAACCTCCGGGACAGCAACTCTCTGGAAACACCATATATTTT. The encoded protein is CASSLKPPGQQLSGNTIYF.

This clonotype was seen only a few times. The V gene is TRBV7-2, the J gene TRBJ1-1; D unclear. The V end was cut by 5 bases, the J end by 0 bases, with 7 bases between. CDR1 is SGHTA, CDR2 FQGNSA, per germline. This CDR3 region has 13 residues. The CDR3 protein is CASSPRVNTEAFF. DNA of the CDR3: TGTGCCAGCAGCCCGAGGGTGAACACTGAAGCTTTCTTT.

The V and J genes are TRBV6-5 and TRBJ1-1, with D tentatively TRBD1 (5 bases). The CDR3 is 17 residues long. Germline assignment: CDR1 MNHEY and CDR2 SVGAGI. The V and J ends lost 5 bases and 11 bases respectively, with 30 bases between them. In nucleotides, the CDR3 is TGTGCCAGCAGTCAGAGAAGAGGGTCTCAGGGTTCTGGAGCGGCTTTCTTT. This translates into CASSQRRGSQGSGAAFF.

V and J are TRBV6-1 and TRBJ2-7; D gene uncertain. This CDR3 is 14 amino acids long. Germline V gene data show CDR1 as MNHNS and CDR2 as SASEGT. V dropped 4 bases and J dropped 0 bases, with 10 bases sitting between them. CDR3 bases: TGTGCCAGCAGTGGGCTAAACCCCTCCTACGAGCAGTACTTC. This encodes CASSGLNPSYEQYF.

This clonotype came up a few times. The chain has TRBV7-9 and TRBJ2-1; D tentatively fits TRBD1 or TRBD2 (5 bases each). This CDR3 is built from 15 residues. Trimming removed 7 bases at V and 5 bases at J, with 18 bases between. CDR1 and CDR2 from the germline V gene are SEHNR and FQNEAQ (reference sequence). The CDR3 nucleotides are TGTGCCAGCATCAAGGGGTTTATGGGGGACAATGAGCAGTTCTTC. Translated, it gives CASIKGFMGDNEQFF.

The V gene is TRBV4-3, the J gene TRBJ2-7, with 7 bases that match TRBD1. Germline V gene data show CDR1 as LGHNA and CDR2 as YSLEER. The CDR3 spans 16 residues. The ends lost 1 base at V and 5 bases at J; junction bases unmatched: 11. The CDR3 sequence is CASSQGRGQVVDEQYF. CDR3 DNA: TGCGCCAGCAGCCAAGGGCGTGGACAGGTTGTAGACGAGCAGTACTTC.

At least ten counts were recorded for this clonotype. The rearrangement joins TRBV7-8 to TRBJ2-5, with D possibly called TRBD1 or TRBD2 (6 bases each). The CDR3 is 15 amino acids. V was cut by 4 bases and J by 1 base, with 13 bases left in between. CDR1 and CDR2 (germline): SGHVS, FQNEAQ. As DNA, the CDR3 is TGTGCCAGCAGCTGGGGGGCGGGGCGCCAAGAGACCCAGTACTTC. Translation gives CASSWGAGRQETQYF.

This chain uses TRBV29-1 with TRBJ1-2, with a weak D call TRBD1 (5 bases). The CDR3 length is 16 residues. CDR1 SQVTM and CDR2 ANQGSEA come from the germline V gene. V was pared by 7 bases and J by 0 bases, with 21 bases between. The CDR3 loop reads CSARATESLANYGYTF. The CDR3 DNA reads as TGCAGCGCCAGGGCGACGGAGAGTTTAGCTAACTATGGCTACACCTTC. Based on the CDR3 plus reference TRBV29-1 and TRBJ1-2, the full variable domain is SAVISQKPSRDICQRGTSLTIQCQVDSQVTMMFWYRQQPGQSLTLIATANQGSEATYESGFVIDKFPISRPNLTFSTLTVSNMSPEDSSIYLCSARATESLANYGYTFGSGTRLTVV.